This TCR beta chain derives from a study of T cell clonality in common variable immunodeficiency. Findings and limits, study-wide: CVID patient heterogeneity limited repertoire-clinical complication correlations. Reportedly, TCR beta sequences from common variable immunodeficiency showed fewer deletions and N-nucleotide insertions.

Both groups were predominantly of Caucasian heritage. CVID and control samples used equivalent genomic DNA input. Assay used: immunoSEQ multiplex PCR; TCRdb lists only in-frame clones, some missing. Singletons are absent from the sample, which has 25,000 to 40,000 clones. CDR1 and CDR2 (germline): SGHDT, YYEEEE. The CDR3 length is 15 residues. Trimming took off 0 bases at V and 3 bases at J, with 12 bases between the two ends. This clone was seen ten or more times. What it binds is unknown. The CDR3 end lies 3 residues beyond the end of the read and is filled in from the germline J gene. What was sequenced was peripheral blood mononuclear cells. The clonotype comes from a person aged 18-69 years in good health. This chain joins TRBV5-6 and TRBJ1-2, with D uncertain. CDR3 bases read: TGTGCCAGCAGCTTGGAACAGCCAGTTCACTATGGC. Translated: CASSLEQPVHYG. The whole CDR3 protein reads CASSLEQPVHYGYTF. The full variable domain, rest sourced from reference TRBV5-6 and TRBJ1-2, is DAGVTQSPTHLIKTRGQQVTLRCSPKSGHDTVSWYQQALGQGPQFIFQYYEEEERQRGNFPDRFSGHQFPNYSSELNVNALLLGDSALYLCASSLEQPVHYGYTFGSGTRLTVV.